This entry lists 26 T cell receptor beta chains sequenced from one sample in a study of human T cells and chemical hapten exposure. MiXCR was run by TCRdb on the RACE reads, yielding one entry per CDR3 protein. The sample consists of more than 65,000 distinct CDR3 sequences, about a tenth of them appearing once. Described time point: patch test 1, 2 weeks after DPC sensitization. Stated treatment: therapeutic diphenylcyclopropenone sensitization with weekly scalp DPC. The sample was whole blood, taken in connection with sensitization to the hapten diphenylcyclopropenone (DPC). The receptors here all came from a woman aged 45-60 years with alopecia areata. Some clones in this sample may be carry-over from other donors' samples.

In its sample, this clonotype was seen many times. The J gene is TRBJ2-1, the V gene TRBV7-8, with 8 nucleotides matching TRBD1. CDR1 SGHVS and CDR2 FQNEAQ come from the germline V gene. V shed 6 bases, J shed 4 bases, and the junction held 8 bases outside the gene matches. This CDR3 has 15 amino acids. This chain's CDR3 is CASRETGAGYNEQFF. CDR3 coding DNA: TGTGCCAGCAGGGAGACAGGGGCCGGGTACAATGAGCAGTTCTTC.

The chain is built from TRBV20-1 and TRBJ2-7; 7 bases are a match to TRBD2. The CDR3 length is 12 residues. The germline V gene has CDR1 DFQATT and CDR2 SNEGSKA (reference sequence). After removal of 6 bases from V and 2 bases from J, the junction contained 4 bases not matched to a gene. CDR3: CSAQGGPYEQYF. The CDR3 DNA reads TGCAGTGCGCAGGGAGGGCCCTACGAGCAGTACTTC.

The chain links TRBV29-1 to TRBJ2-5; maybe TRBD1 (6 bases). The CDR3 is 13 amino acids. The V gene lost 7 bases and the J gene lost 5 bases, with 17 bases spanning the gap. Germline loops: CDR1 SQVTM, CDR2 ANQGSEA. CDR3: CSATRVQGETQYF. Written as DNA, the CDR3 is TGCAGCGCTACCAGGGTCCAGGGGGAGACCCAGTACTTC. The whole variable domain, remainder taken from reference TRBV29-1 and TRBJ2-5, is SAVISQKPSRDICQRGTSLTIQCQVDSQVTMMFWYRQQPGQSLTLIATANQGSEATYESGFVIDKFPISRPNLTFSTLTVSNMSPEDSSIYLCSATRVQGETQYFGPGTRLLVL.

The chain uses TRBV11-2 and TRBJ1-1; D perhaps matches TRBD1 (5 bases). The V gene's germline CDR1 is SGHAT and CDR2 FQNNGV. This CDR3 is 17 amino acids long. The V end was cut by 7 bases, the J end by 1 base, with 22 bases between. The chain's CDR3 is CASTRGPQGRENTEAFF. CDR3 nucleotides: TGTGCCAGCACCCGAGGACCCCAGGGAAGGGAGAACACTGAAGCTTTCTTT.

This rearrangement joins TRBV4-3 to TRBJ2-7; tentatively, D is TRBD1 (6 bases). Germline CDR1 and CDR2: LGHNA and YSLEER. V gave up 0 bases and J gave up 6 bases, with 15 bases separating them. The CDR3 spans 15 residues. CDR3 DNA sequence: TGCGCCAGCAGCCAAGAAGCGTTTATAGGGGGCGAGCAGTACTTC. Protein: CASSQEAFIGGEQYF.

The V call is TRBV21-1, the J call TRBJ1-1. TRBV21-1 constitutes a pseudogene. This CDR3 has 14 residues. CDR3: CASSKKGPSTEAFF. The CDR3 nucleotides read TGTGCCAGCAGCAAAAAGGGTCCTAGCACTGAAGCTTTCTTT.

This clonotype was seen repeatedly, ten times or more. The chain employs TRBV12-3 or TRBV12-4 and TRBJ2-3, with D possibly TRBD1 on 6 matching bases. The CDR3 has 16 amino acids. With 5 bases removed from V and 4 bases from J, the gap between germline ends came to 19 bases. CDR3 sequence reads: CASSPHRVQGSDTQYF. CDR3 in DNA: TGTGCCAGCAGTCCCCACCGTGTCCAGGGGTCAGATACGCAGTATTTT.

The V and J genes are TRBV7-6 and TRBJ2-2; D gene ambiguous. With 0 bases removed from V and 1 base from J, the gap between germline ends came to 9 bases. The length of the CDR3 is 16 residues. The germline V gene has CDR1 SGHVS and CDR2 FNYEAQ. The CDR3 sequence is CASSLASGGNTGELFF. For the CDR3, the DNA is TGTGCCAGCAGCTTAGCGTCAGGCGGGAACACCGGGGAGCTGTTTTTT.

CDR3 region: CASSEQGAPTGELFF. The CDR3 nucleotides read TGTGCCAGCAGTGAGCAGGGGGCGCCCACCGGGGAGCTGTTTTTT. The chain is built from TRBV6-4 and TRBJ2-2; 8 positions match TRBD1. Trimming removed 3 bases from V and 4 bases from J; junction bases left unmatched: 4. This CDR3 has 15 residues. The germline V gene has CDR1 MRHNA and CDR2 SNTAGT.

The DNA for the CDR3 is TGTGCCAGCAGCTTAGACCGTGGGGATAGCACAGATACGCAGTATTTT. It specifies CASSLDRGDSTDTQYF. This rearrangement joins TRBV11-2 to TRBJ2-3; no firm D call. The CDR3 is 16 amino acids. The germline gives CDR1 SGHAT, CDR2 FQNNGV. The V gene lost 0 bases and the J gene lost 0 bases, with 10 bases spanning the gap.

V gene TRBV28 combines with J gene TRBJ2-4, with a weak D call TRBD1 (6 bases). V lost 2 bases and J lost 7, with 12 bases in between. The CDR3 is 14 amino acids. Germline V gives CDR1 MDHEN, CDR2 SYDVKM. The CDR3 sequence is CASSLGLQGNIQYF. CDR3 nucleotide sequence: TGTGCCAGCAGTTTAGGGCTGCAGGGGAACATTCAGTACTTC.

The rearrangement joins TRBV7-8 to TRBJ2-3; 11 bases are shared with TRBD1. Germline loops: CDR1 SGHVS, CDR2 FQNEAQ. CDR3 length: 16 residues. The V segment lost 5 bases and the J segment 2 bases; nucleotides outside the gene matches: 6. In DNA, the CDR3 is TGTGCCAGCAGCCCGTTGGGACAGGGGGTCACAGATACGCAGTATTTT. Amino acids: CASSPLGQGVTDTQYF.

This clonotype was detected a few times. This chain joins TRBV5-6 and TRBJ2-2; 9 bases match TRBD2. The germline gives CDR1 SGHDT, CDR2 YYEEEE. The CDR3 is made up of 15 amino acids. J was trimmed by 3 bases and V by 3 bases; bases with no gene match: 3. The CDR3 DNA reads as TGTGCCAGCAGCTCAAAGCGGGGGGACACCGGGGAGCTGTTTTTT. It specifies CASSSKRGDTGELFF.

This clonotype was picked up many times. This rearrangement joins TRBV28 to TRBJ2-4; 16 bases align to TRBD2. V trimming: 5 bases; J trimming: 8 bases; junction bases outside the gene matches: 9. The CDR3 has 17 amino acids. The V gene's germline CDR1 is MDHEN and CDR2 SYDVKM. CDR3 nucleotides: TGTGCCAGCAGTCGAGGGACTAGCGGGAGGGCCGGGGACATTCAGTACTTC. As protein: CASSRGTSGRAGDIQYF.

The rearrangement uses TRBV29-1 and TRBJ2-2; no firm D call. The CDR3 sequence is 13 residues long. From germline, CDR1 is SQVTM and CDR2 ANQGSEA. Trimming left V 4 bases short and J 6 bases short, with 12 bases between. The CDR3 nucleotides are TGCAGCGTTGCCCGAGTTGTGCCCGGGGAGCTGTTTTTT. It encodes CSVARVVPGELFF.

This clonotype was picked up a small number of times. The chain uses TRBV28 and TRBJ1-5; D is undetermined. V lost 10 bases and J 8 bases, leaving 6 bases between the germline ends. The CDR3 covers 9 residues. Germline CDR1 is MDHEN and CDR2 is SYDVKM. For the CDR3, the DNA is TGTGCCACCGGGGAGCCCCAGCATTTT. This sequence encodes CATGEPQHF.

This clonotype was seen a few times. V gene TRBV4-3 combines with J gene TRBJ2-3; TRBD1 is a possible D gene (6 bases). The V gene's germline CDR1 is LGHNA and CDR2 YSLEER. CDR3 length: 13 residues. V dropped 3 bases and J dropped 8 bases, with 12 bases sitting between them. The CDR3 bases are TGCGCCAGCAGCCAGCACAGGGAAGGTACGCAGTATTTT. Its translation is CASSQHREGTQYF.

The genes are TRBV6-6 and TRBJ2-3; D is tentatively TRBD1 or TRBD2 (6 bases each). Germline V gives CDR1 MNHNY, CDR2 SVGAGI (reference sequence). The CDR3 loop spans 15 amino acids. Trimming shortened V by 2 bases and J by 1 base, and 10 bases separated the two germline ends. The CDR3 region is CASSYGGQGTDTQYF. The CDR3 DNA is TGTGCCAGCAGTTACGGGGGGCAGGGCACAGATACGCAGTATTTT.

The chain joins TRBV7-2 to TRBJ2-4; TRBD2 agrees at 7 bases. The length of the CDR3 is 16 residues. Germline values: CDR1 SGHTA, CDR2 FQGNSA. V lost 5 bases, J lost 0 bases, and 7 bases stayed unmatched. The CDR3 region is CASSLPGGLAKNIQYF. Written as DNA, the CDR3 is TGTGCCAGCAGCCTCCCGGGGGGATTAGCCAAAAACATTCAGTACTTC.

Only a few counts were recorded for this clonotype. This chain uses TRBV4-3 with TRBJ2-1, with D unclear. V was clipped by 1 base and J by 0 bases, with 7 bases between them. The CDR3 loop spans 15 amino acids. Germline V lookup: CDR1 LGHNA, CDR2 YSLEER. This CDR3 is CASSQAVYSYNEQFF. In DNA, the CDR3 is TGCGCCAGCAGCCAAGCGGTGTACTCCTACAATGAGCAGTTCTTC.

This clonotype was recorded many times. The CDR3 region is CASSLVGGVLTEAFF. As DNA, the CDR3 is TGTGCCAGCAGCTTAGTTGGGGGGGTTTTGACTGAAGCTTTCTTT. The genes are TRBV7-9 and TRBJ1-1; TRBD1 might be the D (5 bases). V was clipped by 1 base and J by 5 bases, with 14 bases between them. The CDR3 is 15 amino acids. Germline values: CDR1 SEHNR, CDR2 FQNEAQ (reference sequence).

V and J are TRBV20-1 and TRBJ2-3; 7 positions agree with TRBD1. The ends lost 1 base at V and 5 bases at J; junction bases unmatched: 3. This CDR3 is 13 amino acids long. The germline V gene encodes CDR1 DFQATT and CDR2 SNEGSKA (reference sequence). The CDR3 region is CSARVPGGDTQYF. In DNA, the CDR3 is TGCAGTGCTAGAGTCCCAGGGGGAGATACGCAGTATTTT.

This clonotype was counted only a few times. The chain is built from TRBV7-2 and TRBJ2-1, with D possibly being TRBD1 or TRBD2 (6 bases each). The CDR3 length is 13 residues. With 4 bases removed from V and 8 bases from J, the gap between germline ends came to 12 bases. Germline V gene lookup returns CDR1 SGHTA and CDR2 FQGNSA. CDR3: CASSSRGVYEQFF. Here the CDR3 DNA reads TGTGCCAGCAGCTCGAGGGGGGTGTATGAGCAGTTCTTC.

This clonotype was observed a handful of times. The chain has TRBV12-1 and TRBJ1-5; the table's D call of TRBD1 was not tested on the DNA. TRBV12-1 is classified as a pseudogene. CDR3 length equals 19 residues. CDR3 loop: CASSFEGGWWRGFNQPQHF. CDR3 nucleotides: TGTGCCAGCAGCTTTGAAGGGGGCTGGTGGAGGGGTTTCAATCAGCCCCAGCATTTT.

The chain has TRBV10-1 and TRBJ2-1, with 9 bases fitting TRBD2. CDR3 length: 17 amino acids. The germline CDR1 and CDR2 sequences are WNHNN and SYGVQD (reference sequence). Unmatched junction bases numbered 8, after V lost 2 bases and J lost 3 bases. The CDR3 region has the DNA TGCGCCAGCAGTGAGGAATTCGGAGCGGGGGGCTACAATGAGCAGTTCTTC. Translation: CASSEEFGAGGYNEQFF.

The rearrangement uses TRBV18 and TRBJ2-7; D might be TRBD1 (6 bases). Germline CDR1 and CDR2: KGHSH and LQKENI. Trimming cost V 3 bases and J 4 bases, with 16 bases left between them. This CDR3 comprises 15 residues. The CDR3 here is CASSPSRGQEYEQYF. The CDR3 DNA follows: TGTGCCAGCTCACCGTCCAGGGGCCAGGAGTACGAGCAGTACTTC.